This TCR beta chain came from a study of T cell repertoires in cytomegalovirus infection. Looked up from germline, CDR1 is ENHRY and CDR2 is SYGVKD. The CDR3 runs to 14 residues. V gave up 7 bases and J gave up 1 base, with 13 bases separating them. In TCRdb, the reads were re-called with MiXCR into one record per CDR3 protein. The data show 250,000 to 400,000 distinct CDR3 sequences, roughly 25% seen once. Study-wide results and limits: CMV-specific HLA-C-restricted TCR beta clonotypes dominated the ex vivo response.

Details on this clonotype: The antigen is not known.

This specimen consisted of cultured PBMCs, obtained from culture after CMV antigen stimulation. The receptor was isolated from a human donor in good health (CMV status not recorded). Some clones in this sample may be carry-over from other donors' samples. The V gene is TRBV10-3, the J gene TRBJ1-1; possible D gene TRBD1, 6 bases. The CDR3 loop reads CAITMTGGNTEAFF. CDR3 DNA: TGTGCCATCACCATGACAGGCGGGAACACTGAAGCTTTCTTT.